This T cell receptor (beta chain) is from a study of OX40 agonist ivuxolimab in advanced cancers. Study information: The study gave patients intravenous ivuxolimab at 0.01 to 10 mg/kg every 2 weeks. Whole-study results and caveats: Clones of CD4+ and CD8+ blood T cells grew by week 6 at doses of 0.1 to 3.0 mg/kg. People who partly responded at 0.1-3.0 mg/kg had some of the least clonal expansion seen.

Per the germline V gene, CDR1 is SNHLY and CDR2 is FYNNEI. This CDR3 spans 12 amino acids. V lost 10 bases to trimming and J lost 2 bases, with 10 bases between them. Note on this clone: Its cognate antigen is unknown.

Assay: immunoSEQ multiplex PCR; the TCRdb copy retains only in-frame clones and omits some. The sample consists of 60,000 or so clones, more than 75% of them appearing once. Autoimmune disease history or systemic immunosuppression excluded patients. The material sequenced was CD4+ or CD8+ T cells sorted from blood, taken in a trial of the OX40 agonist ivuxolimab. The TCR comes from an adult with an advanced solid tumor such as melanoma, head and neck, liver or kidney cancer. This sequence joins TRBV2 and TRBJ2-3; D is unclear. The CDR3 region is CAKIASTDTQYF. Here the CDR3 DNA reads TGTGCCAAAATTGCATCCACAGATACGCAGTATTTT.